Listed below are T cell receptor beta chains from one sample, sequenced in a study of blood T cells in healthy people across ages. TCRdb called the 5' RACE reads again in MiXCR, with one record for every CDR3 protein. The sample records hundreds of thousands of distinct CDR3 sequences, around 41% being singletons. The sequenced material came from blood. Every receptor here comes from an older man in good health. Each CDR3 is given with its conserved first and last residue. A D gene is named only where the DNA matches it firmly. The listing skips clone size in some rows; elsewhere it reads once, few, many or a size class.

j_call d_call clone_size cdr3_length v_call cdr3_aa cdr3_nt
TRBJ2-5 - - 13 TRBV14 CASSRLQWETQYF TGTGCCAGCAGCCGATTACAGTGGGAGACCCAGTACTTC
TRBJ2-1 - - 15 TRBV7-6 CASQRTESSYNEQFF TGTGCCAGTCAACGGACAGAGAGCTCCTACAATGAGCAGTTCTTC
TRBJ1-5 - - 16 TRBV7-9 CASSSRALRKNQPQHF TGTGCCAGCAGCAGCCGGGCCCTGAGGAAGAATCAGCCCCAGCATTTT
TRBJ2-7 TRBD2 - 14 TRBV4-2 CASSLGTSDYEQYF TGTGCCAGCAGCCTCGGGACTAGCGACTACGAGCAGTACTTC
TRBJ2-3 TRBD2 few 17 TRBV5-1 CASTAGASGGAGDTQYF TGCGCCAGCACAGCCGGGGCTAGCGGGGGGGCCGGAGATACGCAGTATTTT
TRBJ2-5 TRBD2 - 16 TRBV20-1 CSASPLAGGLGETQYF TGCAGTGCTAGCCCACTAGCGGGGGGGCTCGGGGAGACCCAGTACTTC
TRBJ2-3 TRBD2 few 14 TRBV11-3 CASSQVAGSDTQYF TGTGCCAGCAGCCAGGTAGCGGGGTCAGATACGCAGTATTTT
TRBJ2-1 TRBD1 - 14 TRBV29-1 CSAGLQGARNEQFF TGCAGCGCAGGATTACAGGGGGCGCGGAATGAGCAGTTCTTC
TRBJ1-2 - - 17 TRBV14 CASSQDGRPSFRGGYTF TGTGCCAGCAGCCAAGATGGGAGGCCCTCATTCAGGGGTGGCTACACCTTC
TRBJ1-1 TRBD1 once 15 TRBV11-2 CASSLKGQGDTEAFF TGTGCCAGCAGCCTAAAGGGACAGGGGGACACTGAAGCTTTCTTT
TRBJ2-1 TRBD2 - 17 TRBV4-3 CASSQIQTSGGGNGQFF TGCGCCAGCAGCCAAATACAGACTAGCGGAGGGGGTAATGGGCAGTTCTTC
TRBJ2-7 - - 16 TRBV20-1 CSARRVGGTTGYEQYF TGCAGTGCTAGAAGGGTGGGAGGGACAACTGGCTACGAGCAGTACTTC
TRBJ2-5 - - 13 TRBV5-6 CASRRTVDGTQYF TGTGCCAGCAGGCGGACTGTAGATGGGACCCAGTACTTC
TRBJ1-5 - - 16 TRBV19 CASSMNLAGGNQPQHF TGTGCCAGTAGTATGAATTTGGCAGGGGGCAATCAGCCCCAGCATTTT
TRBJ1-1 - - 14 TRBV5-4 CASSLEGSRTEAFF TGTGCCAGCAGCTTGGAGGGTTCGAGGACTGAAGCTTTCTTT
TRBJ2-5 - few 11 TRBV25-1 CASREVGTQYF TGTGCCAGCAGGGAGGTAGGGACCCAGTACTTC
TRBJ1-1 - few 12 TRBV12-5 CASGTQRREAFF TGTGCTAGTGGAACTCAGAGGCGTGAAGCTTTCTTT
TRBJ1-5 - few 15 TRBV6-1 CASTDPGQGRQPQHF TGTGCCAGCACGGACCCAGGGCAGGGAAGGCAGCCCCAGCATTTT